Below, 28 T cell receptor beta chains from the same sample are listed, as sequenced in a study of T cell responses to AZD1222 COVID-19 vaccine. The repertoire was sequenced with immunoSEQ multiplex PCR; TCRdb's copy has only in-frame clones and lacks some. Of approximately 270,000 clones listed, about 94% are singletons. The sequencing here drew on peripheral blood, taken 28 days after the second AZD1222 dose. The receptors stem from an adult who received the AZD1222 COVID-19 vaccine.

J is TRBJ1-4 and V is TRBV7-2, with 9 bases fitting TRBD1. CDR1 SGHTA and CDR2 FQGNSA come from the germline V gene. This CDR3 comprises 18 residues. V was pared by 7 bases and J by 7 bases, with 19 bases of the junction left unmatched. CDR3 loop: CASIKPFTGGPVGEKLFF. The CDR3 nucleotides are TGTGCCAGCATCAAACCATTCACAGGGGGCCCGGTCGGTGAAAAACTGTTTTTT.

V gene TRBV4-3 combines with J gene TRBJ1-4; 7 bases map to TRBD1. Germline CDR1 reads LGHNA; CDR2 reads YSLEER. Germline trimming cut 6 bases from V and 8 bases from J; bases unmatched to any gene: 9. This CDR3 spans 14 amino acids. CDR3: CASSRDRDSEKLFF. Here the CDR3 DNA reads TGCGCCAGCAGTAGAGACAGGGATTCGGAAAAACTGTTTTTT.

The chain links TRBV7-2 to TRBJ2-3; TRBD2 matches at 10 bases. This CDR3 comprises 16 residues. J lost 6 bases, V lost 3 bases, and 9 bases had no gene match. The germline gives CDR1 SGHTA, CDR2 FQGNSA. The CDR3 here is CASSLSAGGLRDTQYF. Written as DNA, the CDR3 is TGTGCCAGCAGCTTGTCAGCGGGAGGGTTGAGGGATACGCAGTATTTT.

V usage is TRBV27 and J usage is TRBJ2-1; 7 nucleotides agree with TRBD1. CDR1 is MNHEY, CDR2 SMNVEV, per germline (reference sequence). The V gene end was trimmed by 6 bases and the J gene end by 5 bases; junction bases not matched to a gene: 10. CDR3 length: 15 amino acids. The CDR3 DNA reads as TGTGCCAGCAGGCCCCCGGGACAGAGTAACAATGAGCAGTTCTTC. Protein: CASRPPGQSNNEQFF.

Here the CDR3 DNA reads TGTGCCAGCAGCTTATCGGGAGGGCCCTTGTCCTACGAGCAGTACTTC. It is translated as CASSLSGGPLSYEQYF. This chain joins TRBV7-2 and TRBJ2-7, with 8 bases fitting TRBD2. Trimming at V came to 2 bases and at J to 1 base, leaving 7 bases not matched to a gene. CDR1 SGHTA and CDR2 FQGNSA come from the germline V gene. The CDR3 runs 16 residues.

The chain has TRBV30 and TRBJ1-5; D possibly corresponds to TRBD1 (6 bases). Trimming removed 2 bases from V and 4 bases from J, with 12 bases in between. This CDR3 is 14 amino acids long. Germline V gene data show CDR1 as GTSNPN and CDR2 as SVGIG (reference sequence). CDR3 in DNA: TGTGCCTGGAGTTTGAAGGGGGGGAATCAGCCCCAGCATTTT. This gives the protein CAWSLKGGNQPQHF.

J is TRBJ1-3 and V is TRBV11-2; D call uncertain. The CDR3 runs to 12 residues. V was pared by 5 bases and J by 0 bases, with 2 bases between. CDR1 and CDR2 from the germline V gene are SGHAT and FQNNGV. The CDR3 DNA is TGTGCCAGCAGCCGCTCTGGAAACACCATATATTTT. Protein: CASSRSGNTIYF.

The V call is TRBV11-2, the J call TRBJ1-5, with a possible D match to TRBD1 (6 bases). V lost 5 bases to trimming and J lost 0 bases, with 20 bases between them. The germline gives CDR1 SGHAT, CDR2 FQNNGV. The CDR3 extends over 18 amino acids. CDR3 sequence (DNA): TGTGCCAGCAGCCAAGACCCGCGGGGGCTTTATAGCAATCAGCCCCAGCATTTT. Amino acids: CASSQDPRGLYSNQPQHF. Full variable domain (missing parts from reference TRBV11-2 and TRBJ1-5): EAGVAQSPRYKIIEKRQSVAFWCNPISGHATLYWYQQILGQGPKLLIQFQNNGVVDDSQLPKDRFSAERLKGVDSTLKIQPAKLEDSAVYLCASSQDPRGLYSNQPQHFGDGTRLSIL.

This chain joins TRBV28 and TRBJ2-1; the D is unclear. The germline V gene has CDR1 MDHEN and CDR2 SYDVKM. This CDR3 spans 11 amino acids. Trimming shortened V by 5 bases and J by 7 bases, and 6 bases separated the two germline ends. The CDR3 DNA sequence: TGTGCCAGCAGTGGTGGGAATGAGCAGTTCTTC. It specifies CASSGGNEQFF.

The chain is built from TRBV5-4 and TRBJ2-7, with 8 bases lining up with TRBD2. This CDR3 has 17 amino acids. Trimming took 4 bases from V and 6 from J; bases not matched to a gene: 18. Germline lookup yields CDR1 SGHNT and CDR2 YYREEE (reference sequence). The CDR3 DNA follows: TGTGCCAGCAGCCCTCGGAGTAGCGGGACCCCCTCCCTCGAGCAGTACTTC. It specifies CASSPRSSGTPSLEQYF.

The V gene is TRBV7-9, the J gene TRBJ1-3, with D unresolved. This CDR3 spans 14 amino acids. The germline gives CDR1 SEHNR, CDR2 FQNEAQ (reference sequence). The germline V and J ends were trimmed by 5 bases and 0 bases, with 8 bases remaining between them. Here the CDR3 DNA reads TGTGCCAGCAGCACCCTGGTCTCTGGAAACACCATATATTTT. This translates into CASSTLVSGNTIYF.

The chain couples TRBV7-9 to TRBJ1-2; D not resolved. Germline V CDR1 and CDR2: SEHNR, FQNEAQ (reference sequence). V lost 3 bases, J lost 5 bases, and 7 bases lay in between. The CDR3 runs 12 residues. This CDR3 is CASSFSEYGYTF. CDR3 in DNA: TGTGCCAGCAGCTTTTCCGAGTATGGCTACACCTTC.

The chain is built from TRBV19 and TRBJ1-2, with D unclear. Looked up from germline, CDR1 is LNHDA and CDR2 is SQIVND (reference sequence). Trimming removed 3 bases from V and 4 bases from J, with 9 bases in between. The CDR3 is 13 residues long. For the CDR3, the DNA is TGTGCCAGTAGTATCGGTTCCTCCTATGGCTACACCTTC. Its protein is CASSIGSSYGYTF. Full variable domain (rest looked up from reference TRBV19 and TRBJ1-2): DGGITQSPKYLFRKEGQNVTLSCEQNLNHDAMYWYRQDPGQGLRLIYYSQIVNDFQKGDIAEGYSVSREKKESFPLTVTSAQKNPTAFYLCASSIGSSYGYTFGSGTRLTVV.

The chain uses TRBV7-3 and TRBJ2-2; no reliable D call. The CDR3 runs 13 residues. CDR1 is SGHTA, CDR2 FQGTGA, per germline. V lost 5 bases, J lost 1 base, and 5 bases lay in between. The DNA of the CDR3 is TGTGCCAGCAGCACGGTGAACACCGGGGAGCTGTTTTTT. Protein: CASSTVNTGELFF. The full variable domain, rest sourced from reference TRBV7-3 and TRBJ2-2, is GAGVSQTPSNKVTEKGKYVELRCDPISGHTALYWYRQSLGQGPEFLIYFQGTGAADDSGLPNDRFFAVRPEGSVSTLKIQRTERGDSAVYLCASSTVNTGELFFGEGSRLTVL.

This chain links TRBV29-1 with TRBJ2-7, with 11 bases fitting TRBD2. The J segment lost 4 bases and the V segment lost 2 bases, leaving 7 bases of the junction unmatched. The V gene's germline CDR1 is SQVTM and CDR2 ANQGSEA. There are 15 residues in the CDR3. CDR3 sequence reads: CSVEQAGLAAYEQYF. The DNA for the CDR3 is TGCAGCGTTGAACAGGCGGGACTAGCGGCGTACGAGCAGTACTTC.

The chain uses TRBV9 and TRBJ1-1, with D unresolved. CDR3 length: 16 amino acids. In germline, CDR1 is SGDLS, CDR2 YYNGEE. V was clipped by 0 bases and J by 3 bases, with 15 bases between them. CDR3 sequence reads: CASSVASGVTYTEAFF. The CDR3 coding sequence is TGTGCCAGCAGCGTAGCCAGCGGGGTTACTTACACTGAAGCTTTCTTT.

The V gene is TRBV6-5, the J gene TRBJ1-3; no firm D call. Germline V lookup: CDR1 MNHEY, CDR2 SVGAGI. V was cut by 0 bases and J by 0 bases, with 6 bases left in between. The CDR3 sequence is 15 residues long. CDR3 region: CASSYSAFSGNTIYF. The DNA for the CDR3 is TGTGCCAGCAGTTACTCCGCCTTCTCTGGAAACACCATATATTTT.

The chain has TRBV7-8 and TRBJ2-7; no firm D call. With 3 bases removed from V and 6 bases from J, the gap between germline ends came to 15 bases. CDR3 size: 14 residues. Germline V gene data show CDR1 as SGHVS and CDR2 as FQNEAQ. The CDR3 nucleotides are TGTGCCAGCAGCTTGGTCCGGGTCTGGGGCGAGCAGTACTTC. Protein product: CASSLVRVWGEQYF.

The chain links TRBV4-1 to TRBJ2-7, with TRBD1 identical over 8 bases. CDR3 length: 17 amino acids. The J segment lost 5 bases and the V segment lost 0 bases, leaving 12 bases of the junction unmatched. Germline values: CDR1 MGHRA, CDR2 YSYEKL. CDR3 coding DNA: TGCGCCAGCAGCCAAGATGTGGAGACAGGGGAGTCCCACGAGCAGTACTTC. It encodes CASSQDVETGESHEQYF.

V gene TRBV28 combines with J gene TRBJ1-6; possibly TRBD1 for D (6 bases). Germline lookup yields CDR1 MDHEN and CDR2 SYDVKM. The CDR3 runs to 15 residues. The V and J ends lost 4 bases and 9 bases respectively, with 16 bases between them. The CDR3 here is CASSWQAGVGSPLHF. The CDR3, as DNA: TGTGCCAGCAGTTGGCAGGCAGGGGTTGGTTCACCCCTCCACTTT.

The chain joins TRBV14 to TRBJ2-7; 13 bases match TRBD2. Germline V gene lookup returns CDR1 SGHDN and CDR2 FVKESK. CDR3 size: 17 residues. Germline trimming cut 4 bases from V and 2 bases from J; bases unmatched to any gene: 8. This chain's CDR3 is CASSRGLAGAVPYEQYF. The CDR3 DNA reads TGTGCCAGCAGCCGAGGACTAGCGGGAGCGGTCCCCTACGAGCAGTACTTC.

The V call is TRBV5-4, the J call TRBJ2-1, with TRBD2 matching 8 bases. Germline-derived CDR1 and CDR2 are SGHNT and YYREEE (reference sequence). The V gene end was trimmed by 3 bases and the J gene end by 0 bases; junction bases not matched to a gene: 5. This CDR3 region has 16 residues. The chain's CDR3 is CASSSSSGHSYNEQFF. Written as DNA, the CDR3 is TGTGCCAGCAGCTCGTCTAGCGGGCACTCCTACAATGAGCAGTTCTTC.

V gene TRBV5-1 combines with J gene TRBJ1-1; D might be TRBD1 (6 bases). Germline V gives CDR1 SGHRS, CDR2 YFSETQ. The CDR3 is 14 residues long. Trimming took off 0 bases at V and 1 base at J, with 7 bases between the two ends. CDR3 nucleotides: TGCGCCAGCAGCTTGGTGGACAGGAACACTGAAGCTTTCTTT. It yields the protein CASSLVDRNTEAFF.

The J gene is TRBJ1-4, the V gene TRBV5-1, with D unresolved. V lost 1 base to trimming and J lost 4 bases, with 11 bases between them. The CDR3 covers 15 residues. Looked up from germline, CDR1 is SGHRS and CDR2 is YFSETQ. CDR3 sequence: CASSLNRAFNEKLFF. CDR3 sequence (DNA): TGCGCCAGCAGCTTGAATAGGGCCTTTAATGAAAAACTGTTTTTT.

The rearrangement joins TRBV10-3 to TRBJ1-1; TRBD1 aligns across 7 bases. Germline CDR1 is ENHRY and CDR2 is SYGVKD. CDR3 length: 12 residues. The V segment lost 9 bases and the J segment 5 bases; nucleotides outside the gene matches: 6. The CDR3 spells CAIRRGRTEAFF. In nucleotides, the CDR3 is TGTGCCATTAGGAGGGGGCGGACTGAAGCTTTCTTT.

V is TRBV6-5 and J is TRBJ2-3, with D possibly matching TRBD2 (6 bases). V lost 2 bases and J lost 6, with 9 bases in between. Germline V gene lookup returns CDR1 MNHEY and CDR2 SVGAGI. This CDR3 spans 13 amino acids. Here the CDR3 reads CASSYAGSDTQYF. In DNA form, the CDR3 reads TGTGCCAGCAGTTACGCGGGGAGCGATACGCAGTATTTT.

This sequence joins TRBV12-3 or TRBV12-4 and TRBJ2-3; D gene uncertain. Trimming pared 7 bases from V and 3 bases from J, leaving 11 bases between. This CDR3 has 13 amino acids. The CDR3 nucleotides read TGTGCCAGCACCTTACTGAGGACAGATACGCAGTATTTT. Translation gives CASTLLRTDTQYF.

J is TRBJ2-2 and V is TRBV5-1, with 12 bases lining up with TRBD2. Germline V CDR1 and CDR2: SGHRS, YFSETQ. The CDR3 has 15 amino acids. V lost 7 bases, J lost 5 bases, and 6 bases stayed unmatched. This chain's CDR3 is CASAASGGATGELFF. The CDR3 nucleotides are TGCGCCAGCGCAGCTAGCGGGGGGGCGACCGGGGAGCTGTTTTTT.